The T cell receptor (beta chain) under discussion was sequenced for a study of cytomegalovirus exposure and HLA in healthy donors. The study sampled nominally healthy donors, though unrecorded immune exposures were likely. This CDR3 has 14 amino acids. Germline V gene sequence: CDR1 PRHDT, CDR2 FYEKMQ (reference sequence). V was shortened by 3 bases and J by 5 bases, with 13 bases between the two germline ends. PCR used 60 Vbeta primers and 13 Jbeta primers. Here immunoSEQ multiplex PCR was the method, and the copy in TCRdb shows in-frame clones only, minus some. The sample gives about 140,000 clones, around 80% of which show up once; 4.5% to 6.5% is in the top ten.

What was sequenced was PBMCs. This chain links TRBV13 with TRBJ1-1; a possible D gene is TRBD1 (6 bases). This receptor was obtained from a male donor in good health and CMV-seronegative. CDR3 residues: CASSLGRGRTEAFF. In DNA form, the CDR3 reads TGTGCCAGCAGCTTGGGCAGGGGAAGGACTGAAGCTTTCTTT. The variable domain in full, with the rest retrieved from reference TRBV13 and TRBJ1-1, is AAGVIQSPRHLIKEKRETATLKCYPIPRHDTVYWYQQGPGQDPQFLISFYEKMQSDKGSIPDRFSAQQFSDYHSELNMSSLELGDSALYFCASSLGRGRTEAFFGQGTRLTVV.